These 29 T cell receptor beta chains were all obtained from the same sample, sequenced in a study of T cells in women clearing cervical HPV infection. Data came from immunoSEQ multiplex PCR; TCRdb stores just in-frame clones and leaves some out. The sample is made up of tens of thousands of clones, and the top ten hold approximately 0.9% of it. The sequencing input was blood buffy coat. The receptors here all came from a woman between 18 and 69 years old with a cervical HPV16 infection that either progressed to CIN3+ or cleared (not recorded which).

Concerning this clone: The read gets to within 3 residues of the CDR3 end, and the germline J gene fills in the rest. This sequence joins TRBV12-3 or TRBV12-4 and TRBJ2-5, with 7 bases aligning to TRBD1. This CDR3 spans 13 amino acids. The ends lost 3 bases at V and 5 bases at J; junction bases unmatched: 3. The CDR3 protein is CASSFVGGETQYF. CDR3 DNA (partial): TGTGCCAGCAGTTTTGTAGGGGGCGAGACC.

With regard to this clone: The CDR3 is cut off 3 residues early in the read; its end comes from the germline J gene. The rearrangement uses TRBV2 and TRBJ2-1; 10 bases line up with TRBD2. This CDR3 region has 15 residues. The germline CDR1 and CDR2 sequences are SNHLY and FYNNEI. V lost 6 bases, J lost 5 bases, and 7 bases stayed unmatched. CDR3 DNA (partial): TGTGCCAGCAGGGGGGAAGCGGGGGGGAACAATGAG. It codes for CASRGEAGGNNE. From start to end, the CDR3 is CASRGEAGGNNEQFF. Looking up the rest from reference TRBV2 and TRBJ2-1 gives the full variable domain: EPEVTQTPSHQVTQMGQEVILRCVPISNHLYFYWYRQILGQKVEFLVSFYNNEISEKSEIFDDQFSVERPDGSNFTLKIRSTKLEDSAMYFCASRGEAGGNNEQFFGPGTRLTVL.

As concerns this clone: The read gets to within 3 residues of the CDR3 end, and the germline J gene fills in the rest. The genes are TRBV15 and TRBJ2-7; D gene uncertain. The CDR3 extends over 14 amino acids. CDR1 is LNHNV, CDR2 YYDKDF, per germline (reference sequence). The ends were cut back, 5 bases at V and 0 bases at J, with 11 bases in the middle. The DNA read from the CDR3 is TGTGCCACCAGCCGGTCGCAGGCCTCCTACGAG. This sequence encodes CATSRSQASYE. The full CDR3 protein reads CATSRSQASYEQYF.

As for this clone: The DNA ends 3 residues before the CDR3 does, and the rest of the CDR3 is filled in from the germline J gene. The chain recombines TRBV3-1 (or the pseudogene TRBV3-2) with TRBJ2-7; a weak D match, TRBD1 (6 bases). Per germline, CDR1 LGHDT and CDR2 YNNKEL (reference sequence). The germline V and J ends were trimmed by 1 base and 3 bases, with 13 bases remaining between them. The CDR3 spans 15 residues. CDR3 protein: CASSQVGQGFYEQYF. Partial CDR3 DNA: TGTGCCAGCAGCCAAGTAGGCCAGGGGTTCTACGAG.

Comment on this clone: The read ends 3 residues shy of where the CDR3 ends; the end is completed using the germline J gene. V gene TRBV7-6 combines with J gene TRBJ1-5, with D possibly matching TRBD1 (6 bases). CDR1 SGHVS and CDR2 FNYEAQ come from the germline V gene. Trimming removed 5 bases from V and 4 bases from J, with 18 bases in between. The CDR3 extends over 16 amino acids. Partial CDR3 DNA: TGTGCCAGCAGCCCCCAGGGGAGGGCGGATAATCAGCCC. Translated, it gives CASSPQGRADNQP. Given in full, the CDR3 is CASSPQGRADNQPQHF.

A remark on this clone: The sequence runs out 3 residues before the end of the CDR3; the remainder is reconstructed from the germline J gene. The chain joins TRBV19 to TRBJ2-2, with a weak D call TRBD2 (5 bases). Germline assignment: CDR1 LNHDA and CDR2 SQIVND (reference sequence). CDR3 length: 14 amino acids. CDR3 DNA (partial): TGTGCCACCAGGAGGAGCTCCTATAATTCACCG. This encodes CATRRSSYNSP. The full CDR3 is CATRRSSYNSPLFF.

As to this clone: The CDR3 is cut off 3 residues early in the read; its end comes from the germline J gene. V gene TRBV5-5 combines with J gene TRBJ1-4; TRBD1 matches at 12 bases. Germline assignment: CDR1 SGHKS and CDR2 YYEKEE (reference sequence). This CDR3 contains 15 residues. With 4 bases clipped from V and 8 bases from J, the junction kept 6 bases outside the gene matches. The CDR3 bases that were read are TGTGCCAGCAGCACGGGACAGGGGGCAGAAGAAAAA. Amino acids: CASSTGQGAEEK. The full-length CDR3 reads as CASSTGQGAEEKLFF.

Remarks on this clone: From the germline J gene comes the end of the CDR3, since the read stops 3 residues before it. J is TRBJ1-2 and V is TRBV30, with 8 nucleotides matching TRBD1. Germline trimming cut 2 bases from V and 6 bases from J; bases unmatched to any gene: 5. The CDR3 consists of 13 residues. Germline V lookup: CDR1 GTSNPN, CDR2 SVGIG (reference sequence). The CDR3 reads CAWSHKTGDGYTF. The CDR3 bases that were read are TGTGCCTGGAGTCACAAGACAGGGGATGGC.

The CDR3 bases that were read are TGTGCCAGCAGTGGACAGGGCCGCAATCAGCCC. Amino acid sequence: CASSGQGRNQP. The whole CDR3 protein reads CASSGQGRNQPQHF. V gene TRBV6-1 combines with J gene TRBJ1-5, with 7 bases matching TRBD1. Sequencing ends 3 residues short of the CDR3 end; the germline J gene provides the rest. The CDR3 has 14 amino acids. CDR1 and CDR2 from the germline V gene are MNHNS and SASEGT. After removal of 4 bases from V and 2 bases from J, the junction contained 2 bases not matched to a gene.

As for this clone: Germline is not matched at one junction end, which may reflect a read error. The read halts 3 residues ahead of the CDR3 end, with the missing end drawn from the germline J gene. The same CDR3 also results from other DNA sequences found in this sample. This rearrangement joins TRBV18 to TRBJ1-3; D unresolved. CDR3 length: 15 residues. From germline, CDR1 is KGHSH and CDR2 LQKENI. CDR3 residues: CASSPTEISGNTIYF. CDR3 bases read: TGTGCCAGCTCACCAACAGAGATCTCTGGAAACACG.

For this clone: Sequencing ends 3 residues short of the CDR3 end; the germline J gene provides the rest. This sequence joins TRBV20-1 and TRBJ2-3; weak D call: TRBD2 (5 bases). Germline assignment: CDR1 DFQATT and CDR2 SNEGSKA (reference sequence). The ends were cut back, 8 bases at V and 4 bases at J, with 13 bases in the middle. CDR3 length: 12 residues. This CDR3 reads CSFAPRADTQYF. Partial CDR3 DNA: TGCAGTTTCGCCCCGCGGGCAGATACG.

With respect to this clone: The read stops 3 residues short of the end of the CDR3; the missing end is completed from the germline J gene. The V gene is TRBV7-7, the J gene TRBJ2-2, with D possibly being TRBD2 (5 bases). Germline V gene sequence: CDR1 SSHAT, CDR2 FNYEAQ (reference sequence). The CDR3 sequence is 15 residues long. Incomplete CDR3 DNA: TGTGCCAGCAGCTTAGTGGCGGGCTCTAATGAAAAG. It is translated as CASSLVAGSNEK. The CDR3 in its entirety is CASSLVAGSNEKLFF.

Comment on this clone: The missing CDR3 end, 3 residues past where the read stops, is filled in from the germline J gene. The V and J genes are TRBV30 and TRBJ2-5; D may be TRBD1 (6 bases). This CDR3 comprises 12 residues. Germline CDR1 is GTSNPN and CDR2 is SVGIG (reference sequence). Trimming cost V 5 bases and J 0 bases, with 7 bases left between them. CDR3 region: CAWGQYQETQYF. The CDR3 bases that were read are TGTGCCTGGGGACAGTACCAAGAGACC.

Of note for this clone: The sequence runs out 3 residues before the end of the CDR3; the remainder is reconstructed from the germline J gene. V gene TRBV5-5 combines with J gene TRBJ1-2; maybe TRBD1 (6 bases). CDR1 is SGHKS, CDR2 YYEKEE, per germline (reference sequence). The CDR3 runs to 12 residues. This CDR3 is CASSFHREGYTF. The sequenced CDR3 bases are TGTGCCAGCAGCTTCCACAGGGAGGGC.

Worth noting for this clone: Coverage ceases 3 residues before the CDR3 finishes, and the germline J gene fills in the end. The rearrangement joins TRBV12-3 or TRBV12-4 to TRBJ1-2; the D gene is possibly TRBD1 (6 bases). Trimming stripped 4 bases from V and 6 bases from J, with 21 bases between. The CDR3 covers 16 residues. The CDR3 bases that were read are TGTGCCAGCAGTTCTAGCGGTCGGCCAGGGGAGGATGGC. It encodes CASSSSGRPGEDG. The whole CDR3 protein reads CASSSSGRPGEDGYTF.

About this clone: The CDR3 is cut off 3 residues early in the read; its end comes from the germline J gene. V usage is TRBV19 and J usage is TRBJ2-3, with 7 positions matching TRBD2. The germline gives CDR1 LNHDA, CDR2 SQIVND (reference sequence). Trimming at V came to 4 bases and at J to 4 bases, leaving 8 bases not matched to a gene. The CDR3 runs to 15 residues. CDR3 loop: CASSTRGDSADTQYF. Partial CDR3 DNA: TGTGCCAGTAGTACTCGGGGGGACTCCGCAGATACG.

CDR3 DNA (partial): TGCGCCAGCAGCGCAACACTAGCGGGCCCCAGCACAGATACG. This codes for CASSATLAGPSTDT. The complete CDR3 protein is CASSATLAGPSTDTQYF. The genes are TRBV5-1 and TRBJ2-3; TRBD2 matches at 9 bases. The observed sequence ends 3 residues before the CDR3 terminus, with the missing tail filled in from the germline J gene. Germline loops: CDR1 SGHRS, CDR2 YFSETQ. V shed 4 bases, J shed 0 bases, and the junction held 9 bases outside the gene matches. CDR3 length: 17 residues.

To note about this clone: The DNA ends 3 residues before the CDR3 does, and the rest of the CDR3 is filled in from the germline J gene. The chain joins TRBV14 to TRBJ1-1; no clear D. This CDR3 spans 16 amino acids. V shed 5 bases and J shed 1 base, with 17 bases lying between them. In germline, CDR1 is SGHDN, CDR2 FVKESK. The CDR3 sequence: CASSYRTGLGNTEAFF. CDR3 DNA (partial): TGTGCCAGCAGCTATCGGACGGGGTTGGGGAACACTGAA.

A remark on this clone: The read falls 3 residues short of the CDR3 end, and the missing part is taken from the germline J gene. The V and J genes are TRBV20-1 and TRBJ1-2; the match to TRBD1 covers 7 bases. Looked up from germline, CDR1 is DFQATT and CDR2 is SNEGSKA (reference sequence). The CDR3 consists of 11 residues. The covered CDR3 bases are TGCAGTGCTAGACAGGGGGAAGGC. It specifies CSARQGEG. The full CDR3 is CSARQGEGYTF.

In the case of this clone: The observed sequence ends 3 residues before the CDR3 terminus, with the missing tail filled in from the germline J gene. The chain uses TRBV7-2 and TRBJ1-2, with D perhaps matching TRBD1 (6 bases). Germline V gene lookup returns CDR1 SGHTA and CDR2 FQGNSA. The CDR3 is 13 amino acids. The CDR3 loop reads CASSLNRANDYTF. Partial CDR3 DNA: TGTGCCAGCAGCTTAAACAGGGCGAATGAC.

Notes on this clone: The CDR3 is cut off 3 residues early in the read; its end comes from the germline J gene. The chain employs TRBV20-1 and TRBJ2-3, with D maybe TRBD1 (5 bases). Germline CDR1 is DFQATT and CDR2 is SNEGSKA (reference sequence). This CDR3 has 15 amino acids. Partial CDR3 DNA: TGCAGTGCCTCCTCCTCGGGCCAGGGAAATCAGCCG. Translating gives CSASSSGQGNQP. In full, the CDR3 is CSASSSGQGNQPQYF.

In regard to this clone: The missing CDR3 end, 3 residues past where the read stops, is filled in from the germline J gene. This chain joins TRBV7-2 and TRBJ1-6, with D uncertain. The CDR3 runs to 15 residues. Germline values: CDR1 SGHTA, CDR2 FQGNSA. Trimming took 10 bases from V and 7 from J, leaving 20 bases between them. Here the CDR3 reads CATPRGGILNSPLHF. The sequenced CDR3 bases are TGTGCCACCCCCCGGGGAGGGATACTGAATTCACCC.

Comment on this clone: Sequencing ends 3 residues short of the CDR3 end; the germline J gene provides the rest. The chain uses TRBV5-4 and TRBJ2-3; 7 bases are a match to TRBD1. CDR3 length: 15 residues. From germline, CDR1 is SGHNT and CDR2 YYREEE (reference sequence). CDR3 DNA, as far as it was read: TGTGCCAGCAGTTCTCCGACAGGGATACAAGAGACG. Translating it yields CASSSPTGIQET. The CDR3 as a whole reads CASSSPTGIQETQYF.

To note about this clone: Read coverage stops 3 residues before the CDR3 terminus; the germline J gene supplies the remainder. The rearrangement links TRBV7-1 to TRBJ1-1, with TRBD1 as a possible D gene (6 bases). TRBV7-1 is filed as an ORF, its function uncertain. The CDR3 is made up of 21 amino acids. Trimming removed 3 bases at V and 0 bases at J, with 29 bases between. CDR3 protein: CASSSVPLGTGIAPLNTEAFF. Incomplete CDR3 DNA: TGTGCCAGCAGCTCCGTCCCCTTGGGAACAGGGATAGCGCCTTTGAACACTGAA.

Comment on this clone: Sequence at one end of the junction differs from germline and may be a read error. The read halts 3 residues ahead of the CDR3 end, with the missing end drawn from the germline J gene. The gene calls are TRBV7-9 and TRBJ2-3; possible D gene TRBD1, 6 bases. Germline V gene lookup returns CDR1 SEHNR and CDR2 FQNEAQ (reference sequence). The CDR3 has 14 amino acids. Incomplete CDR3 DNA: TGTTCCAGCAGCTTTCGGCAGGGACAAGAGACG. Its protein is CSSSFRQGQET. In full, the CDR3 reads CSSSFRQGQETQYF.

The sequenced part of the CDR3 DNA is TGCAGCGTTGCAGACAGGGGGGTTGGC. Amino acid sequence: CSVADRGVG. The CDR3 in its entirety is CSVADRGVGYTF. The J gene is TRBJ1-2, the V gene TRBV29-1; 9 positions agree with TRBD1. The CDR3 extends 3 residues past the end of the read, so its final part is completed from the germline J gene. The germline V gene has CDR1 SQVTM and CDR2 ANQGSEA. The V segment lost 4 bases and the J segment 7 bases; nucleotides outside the gene matches: 4. The length of the CDR3 is 12 residues.

A remark on this clone: The CDR3 goes on 3 residues after the read ends, and that part is filled in from the germline J gene. V usage is TRBV29-1 and J usage is TRBJ2-3; D is perhaps TRBD2 (7 bases). The ends were cut back, 7 bases at V and 1 base at J, with 15 bases in the middle. Germline CDR1 reads SQVTM; CDR2 reads ANQGSEA. The CDR3 has 14 residues. CDR3 DNA, as far as it was read: TGCAGCGCAAGGGGGACTACTCGCACAGATACG. This translates into CSARGTTRTDT. The CDR3, in full, reads CSARGTTRTDTQYF.

Worth noting for this clone: The sequence runs out 3 residues before the end of the CDR3; the remainder is reconstructed from the germline J gene. The rearrangement uses TRBV7-9 and TRBJ2-1; D perhaps matches TRBD2 (5 bases). Germline V gives CDR1 SEHNR, CDR2 FQNEAQ (reference sequence). Trimming removed 4 bases from V and 4 bases from J, with 11 bases in between. This CDR3 region has 14 residues. The CDR3 loop is CASSSKRMYNEQFF. Partial CDR3 DNA: TGTGCCAGCAGCTCCAAGCGGATGTACAATGAG.

Worth noting for this clone: One junction end does not reproduce the germline sequence, and a read error may be involved. In the same sample, other DNA sequences code for this CDR3. The chain's CDR3 is CASSSGGSGNTIYF. Partial CDR3 DNA: TGCGCCAGCAGCTCAGGGGGTTCAGGAAACACG. The chain is built from TRBV5-1 and TRBJ1-3; 7 bases agree with TRBD1. The CDR3 end falls 3 residues outside the read, so it is completed with the germline J gene. The CDR3 is 14 amino acids. Germline V gene lookup returns CDR1 SGHRS and CDR2 YFSETQ.